Shown below are 21 T cell receptor beta chains from a single sample sequenced in a study of OX40 agonist ivuxolimab in advanced cancers. Only in-frame clones appear in the TCRdb table, and some are missing; sequencing was by immunoSEQ multiplex PCR. Here the sample spans about 99,000 clones, more than 95% being singletons. The sequences come from CD4+ or CD8+ T cells sorted from blood, collected in a trial of the OX40 agonist ivuxolimab. The receptors derive from an adult with an advanced solid tumor such as melanoma, head and neck, liver or kidney cancer.

This chain connects TRBV19 to TRBJ2-2; unclear D gene. Germline-derived CDR1 and CDR2 are LNHDA and SQIVND (reference sequence). V was cut by 3 bases and J by 6 bases, with 5 bases left in between. The CDR3 sequence is 12 residues long. The CDR3, as DNA: TGTGCCAGTAGTATGGTTCCCGGGGAGCTGTTTTTT. This encodes CASSMVPGELFF. The variable domain in full, completed from reference TRBV19 and TRBJ2-2, reads DGGITQSPKYLFRKEGQNVTLSCEQNLNHDAMYWYRQDPGQGLRLIYYSQIVNDFQKGDIAEGYSVSREKKESFPLTVTSAQKNPTAFYLCASSMVPGELFFGEGSRLTVL.

The gene calls are TRBV20-1 and TRBJ2-3; D remains ambiguous. With 3 bases removed from V and 5 bases from J, the gap between germline ends came to 6 bases. The CDR3 has 11 residues. CDR1 and CDR2 from the germline V gene are DFQATT and SNEGSKA (reference sequence). CDR3 in amino acids: CSASLGDTQYF. CDR3 DNA: TGCAGTGCTAGTCTAGGAGATACGCAGTATTTT.

The CDR3 spells CASRTGGSSYEQYF. CDR3 sequence (DNA): TGTGCCTCGAGGACTGGTGGGAGCTCCTACGAGCAGTACTTC. V gene TRBV7-8 combines with J gene TRBJ2-7; D is possibly TRBD2 (5 bases). Trimming shortened V by 11 bases and J by 0 bases, and 17 bases separated the two germline ends. CDR3 length: 14 residues. Germline values: CDR1 SGHVS, CDR2 FQNEAQ.

This chain joins TRBV4-2 and TRBJ1-2, with a possible D match to TRBD1 (5 bases). Trimming left V 1 base short and J 8 bases short, with 5 bases between. Germline assignment: CDR1 LGHNA and CDR2 YNFKEQ. CDR3 size: 11 residues. The chain's CDR3 is CASSQGDGYTF. CDR3 DNA sequence: TGTGCCAGCAGCCAAGGGGACGGCTACACCTTC.

The chain couples TRBV7-3 to TRBJ1-1; D unclear. This CDR3 contains 13 residues. V dropped 2 bases and J dropped 0 bases, with 4 bases sitting between them. The germline gives CDR1 SGHTA, CDR2 FQGTGA. CDR3 bases: TGTGCCAGCAGCTTATATCTGAACACTGAAGCTTTCTTT. As protein: CASSLYLNTEAFF.

DNA for the CDR3: TGTGCCAGTAGTACGGGGGAAAACACCGGGGAGCTGTTTTTT. This translates into CASSTGENTGELFF. This chain uses TRBV19 with TRBJ2-2, with D maybe TRBD2 (6 bases). The CDR3 contains 14 residues. The germline CDR1 and CDR2 sequences are LNHDA and SQIVND (reference sequence). V shed 4 bases and J shed 2 bases, with 8 bases lying between them.

This chain uses TRBV7-8 with TRBJ2-7; D is ambiguous. Trimming took 4 bases from V and 0 from J, leaving 4 bases between them. The CDR3 contains 12 residues. Germline CDR1 is SGHVS and CDR2 is FQNEAQ. The CDR3 DNA sequence: TGTGCCAGCAGCTCAAGCTCCTACGAGCAGTACTTC. Protein product: CASSSSSYEQYF.

The chain recombines TRBV5-4 with TRBJ2-3, with no clear D. Germline loops: CDR1 SGHNT, CDR2 YYREEE (reference sequence). The CDR3 loop spans 14 amino acids. V was clipped by 1 base and J by 2 bases, with 8 bases between them. The CDR3 loop is CASSLLVDTDTQYF. The CDR3 bases are TGTGCCAGCAGCTTGTTGGTAGACACAGATACGCAGTATTTT.

The chain is built from TRBV28 and TRBJ1-4; D perhaps matches TRBD1 (6 bases). The V end lost 6 bases, the J end lost 0 bases, and 11 bases lay between the germline ends. CDR1 MDHEN and CDR2 SYDVKM come from the germline V gene. The CDR3 consists of 15 residues. CDR3 in DNA: TGTGCCAGCAGCGCTAGGGGGACAACTAATGAAAAACTGTTTTTT. This encodes CASSARGTTNEKLFF.

This sequence joins TRBV7-3 and TRBJ1-5; the D gene is possibly TRBD1 (6 bases). The germline V and J ends were trimmed by 2 bases and 6 bases, with 14 bases remaining between them. Germline CDR1 SGHTA, CDR2 FQGTGA. CDR3 length: 15 amino acids. DNA for the CDR3: TGTGCCAGCAGCTTATTTCAGGGGCCGTCTCAGCCCCAGCATTTT. It encodes CASSLFQGPSQPQHF.

The gene calls are TRBV6-5 and TRBJ1-5; D may be TRBD1 (5 bases). This CDR3 is 14 amino acids long. Germline V gene data show CDR1 as MNHEY and CDR2 as SVGAGI. Trimming pared 0 bases from V and 9 bases from J, leaving 12 bases between. The CDR3 loop reads CASSYSGEYRPQHF. The CDR3 bases are TGTGCCAGCAGTTACTCGGGGGAATACCGGCCCCAGCATTTT.

V is TRBV28 and J is TRBJ2-1; 11 bases agree with TRBD2. This CDR3 region has 18 residues. The V gene's germline CDR1 is MDHEN and CDR2 SYDVKM. The V and J ends lost 2 bases and 0 bases, in that order; junction bases with no gene match: 6. CDR3 sequence: CASSLGTSGFSSYNEQFF. In DNA, the CDR3 is TGTGCCAGCAGTTTAGGGACTAGCGGTTTCAGCTCCTACAATGAGCAGTTCTTC.

V usage is TRBV10-1 and J usage is TRBJ1-5; 7 bases match TRBD1. Looked up from germline, CDR1 is WNHNN and CDR2 is SYGVQD (reference sequence). The V gene end was trimmed by 2 bases and the J gene end by 1 base; junction bases not matched to a gene: 5. The CDR3 runs 16 residues. CDR3 residues: CASSEPGTVSNQPQHF. CDR3 nucleotides: TGCGCCAGCAGTGAGCCCGGGACAGTGAGCAATCAGCCCCAGCATTTT.

This clone was seen just once. This chain joins TRBV7-6 and TRBJ2-7; tentatively, D is TRBD1 (6 bases). Germline V lookup: CDR1 SGHVS, CDR2 FNYEAQ. This CDR3 contains 14 residues. Deletions cut 4 bases from V and 2 bases from J, with 12 bases between. The CDR3 loop is CASSSGDRTYEQYF. The CDR3 nucleotides are TGTGCCAGCAGCTCTGGTGACAGGACCTACGAGCAGTACTTC.

This clone was observed a single time. The chain couples TRBV6-6 to TRBJ1-5; D is possibly TRBD1 (5 bases). V lost 0 bases and J lost 3, with 12 bases in between. CDR3 length: 16 amino acids. The germline gives CDR1 MNHNY, CDR2 SVGAGI (reference sequence). Here the CDR3 DNA reads TGTGCCAGCAGTTACTCCGATGACAGATTCAATCAGCCCCAGCATTTT. It yields the protein CASSYSDDRFNQPQHF.

The chain carries TRBV7-3 and TRBJ2-7, with 7 bases fitting TRBD2. From germline, CDR1 is SGHTA and CDR2 FQGTGA. J was trimmed by 2 bases and V by 2 bases; bases with no gene match: 3. The CDR3 has 14 residues. The CDR3 coding sequence is TGTGCCAGCAGCTTAGCTGGGGGGGCCTACGAGCAGTACTTC. Protein sequence: CASSLAGGAYEQYF.

The V and J genes are TRBV13 and TRBJ2-7, with TRBD1 matching over 9 bases. The CDR3 consists of 14 residues. Germline CDR1 reads PRHDT; CDR2 reads FYEKMQ (reference sequence). V dropped 3 bases and J dropped 6; count of bases not matched to a gene: 6. The CDR3 here is CASSLGTGQGEQYF. Written as DNA, the CDR3 is TGTGCCAGCAGCTTGGGGACAGGGCAGGGCGAGCAGTACTTC.

The chain carries TRBV6-4 and TRBJ1-6; D possibly corresponds to TRBD1 (6 bases). Trimming shortened V by 0 bases and J by 7 bases, and 7 bases separated the two germline ends. Germline CDR1 and CDR2: MRHNA and SNTAGT. This CDR3 contains 14 residues. The CDR3 reads CASSDSGGNSPLHF. CDR3 coding DNA: TGTGCCAGCAGTGACTCAGGGGGGAATTCACCCCTCCACTTT.

The rearrangement links TRBV6-5 to TRBJ1-5; the match to TRBD1 covers 10 bases. This CDR3 has 15 amino acids. The J segment lost 5 bases and the V segment lost 6 bases, leaving 7 bases of the junction unmatched. Germline loops: CDR1 MNHEY, CDR2 SVGAGI. The DNA of the CDR3 is TGTGCCAGCAGGGGGGACAGGGGAGTGGATCAGCCCCAGCATTTT. It encodes CASRGDRGVDQPQHF.

This sequence joins TRBV11-2 and TRBJ1-1; 7 bases map to TRBD1. The length of the CDR3 is 18 residues. CDR1 and CDR2 (germline): SGHAT, FQNNGV. V shed 5 bases, J shed 0 bases, and the junction held 15 bases outside the gene matches. CDR3 bases: TGTGCCAGCAGCATCGACACCGGGACAGAGGTCATGAACACTGAAGCTTTCTTT. Its protein is CASSIDTGTEVMNTEAFF. Complete variable domain (other parts from reference TRBV11-2 and TRBJ1-1): EAGVAQSPRYKIIEKRQSVAFWCNPISGHATLYWYQQILGQGPKLLIQFQNNGVVDDSQLPKDRFSAERLKGVDSTLKIQPAKLEDSAVYLCASSIDTGTEVMNTEAFFGQGTRLTVV.

The chain uses TRBV29-1 and TRBJ1-1; D unclear. CDR3 size: 11 residues. Trimming removed 7 bases at V and 2 bases at J, with 8 bases between. The germline V gene encodes CDR1 SQVTM and CDR2 ANQGSEA. The CDR3: CSALHNTEAFF. CDR3 sequence (DNA): TGCAGCGCCCTTCATAACACTGAAGCTTTCTTT. The variable domain in full, completed from reference TRBV29-1 and TRBJ1-1, reads SAVISQKPSRDICQRGTSLTIQCQVDSQVTMMFWYRQQPGQSLTLIATANQGSEATYESGFVIDKFPISRPNLTFSTLTVSNMSPEDSSIYLCSALHNTEAFFGQGTRLTVV.